The 23 T cell receptor beta chains below were found in one sample sequenced in a study of shared clonotypes between healthy human individuals. Sequenced by immunoSEQ multiplex PCR; TCRdb stores in-frame clones only, minus some. The sample consists of 1.5 million to 2.5 million clones, 85% to 95% of them appearing once. The naive CD8 fraction comprised CD45RO-negative cells positively selected for CCR7 and excluded terminally differentiated effector memory CD45RA+ cells. The sequenced sample consisted of naive CD8+ T cells sorted from blood. The receptors were gathered from a man younger than 35 in good health.

J is TRBJ2-1 and V is TRBV7-8; TRBD1 matches 9 bases. The CDR3 loop spans 15 amino acids. Losses at the gene ends were 5 bases for V and 3 bases for J; bases not matched to a gene: 5. The germline gives CDR1 SGHVS, CDR2 FQNEAQ. In DNA form, the CDR3 reads TGTGCCAGCAGCCTACCGGGACAGGGCTACAATGAGCAGTTCTTC. The encoded protein is CASSLPGQGYNEQFF.

The genes are TRBV7-3 and TRBJ2-5, with TRBD2 matching over 10 bases. The junction had 6 bases not matched to a gene; V was cut back by 2 bases and J by 3 bases. The CDR3 runs to 16 residues. From germline, CDR1 is SGHTA and CDR2 FQGTGA. CDR3 protein: CASSLLGGLAEETQYF. CDR3 DNA: TGTGCCAGCAGCTTATTAGGCGGACTAGCGGAAGAGACCCAGTACTTC.

The gene calls are TRBV2 and TRBJ2-7; 11 nucleotides match TRBD1. This CDR3 has 14 residues. The V gene's germline CDR1 is SNHLY and CDR2 FYNNEI. The junction had 4 bases not matched to a gene; V was cut back by 6 bases and J by 3 bases. The CDR3 region is CASREDRGLYEQYF. The CDR3 DNA reads TGTGCCAGCAGGGAGGACAGGGGGCTCTACGAGCAGTACTTC.

Notes on this clone: This sample includes further DNA sequences coding for the same CDR3. The chain is built from TRBV30 and TRBJ2-1; tentative D call: TRBD1 (5 bases). Germline V gives CDR1 GTSNPN, CDR2 SVGIG (reference sequence). Trimming stripped 4 bases from V and 2 bases from J, with 9 bases between. CDR3 length: 13 amino acids. The CDR3: CAWNRGAYNEQFF. DNA for the CDR3: TGTGCCTGGAATAGGGGCGCCTACAATGAGCAGTTCTTC. Based on the CDR3 plus reference TRBV30 and TRBJ2-1, the full variable domain is SQTIHQWPATLVQPVGSPLSLECTVEGTSNPNLYWYRQAAGRGLQLLFYSVGIGQISSEVPQNLSASRPQDRQFILSSKKLLLSDSGFYLCAWNRGAYNEQFFGPGTRLTVL.

This clone was observed once. This likely came from a read error, as a far larger clone is one base away. The same CDR3 arises from other DNA sequences in this sample as well. The genes are TRBV7-9 and TRBJ2-6; D gene uncertain. V gave up 6 bases and J gave up 3 bases, with 6 bases separating them. The CDR3 sequence is 13 residues long. The germline V gene encodes CDR1 SEHNR and CDR2 FQNEAQ (reference sequence). For the CDR3, the DNA is TGTGCCAGCAGGCTTAATGGGGCCAACGTCCTGACTTTC. Amino acids: CASRLNGANVLTF.

The V gene is TRBV27, the J gene TRBJ2-1, with TRBD2 identical over 8 bases. This CDR3 has 14 amino acids. Germline CDR1 is MNHEY and CDR2 is SMNVEV (reference sequence). V lost 4 bases, J lost 3 bases, and 2 bases stayed unmatched. Here the CDR3 DNA reads TGTGCCAGCAGTTGGAGCGGGGGCTACAATGAGCAGTTCTTC. Residues: CASSWSGGYNEQFF.

This clone was seen only once. The V and J genes are TRBV7-3 and TRBJ2-6; D may correspond to TRBD1 or TRBD2 (5 bases each). V lost 4 bases and J lost 0, with 19 bases in between. CDR1 and CDR2 from the germline V gene are SGHTA and FQGTGA. The CDR3 consists of 19 residues. In nucleotides, the CDR3 is TGTGCCAGCAGCTGGGGGACCGCCAAGTCTAGCTCTGGGGCCAACGTCCTGACTTTC. It translates to CASSWGTAKSSSGANVLTF.

This chain connects TRBV11-2 to TRBJ2-2; D may be TRBD2 (6 bases). The length of the CDR3 is 15 residues. CDR1 is SGHAT, CDR2 FQNNGV, per germline. Trimming took off 4 bases at V and 6 bases at J, with 15 bases between the two ends. Here the CDR3 reads CASSSVKGRPGELFF. The CDR3, as DNA: TGTGCCAGCAGCTCCGTGAAAGGGAGGCCCGGGGAGCTGTTTTTT.

The rearrangement joins TRBV2 to TRBJ1-2; 9 positions agree with TRBD1. The CDR3 loop spans 14 amino acids. Trimming at V came to 4 bases and at J to 4 bases, leaving 4 bases not matched to a gene. Germline V CDR1 and CDR2: SNHLY, FYNNEI. CDR3 in amino acids: CASSGGQGVYGYTF. CDR3 bases: TGTGCCAGCAGTGGGGGACAGGGTGTCTATGGCTACACCTTC.

V usage is TRBV19 and J usage is TRBJ2-3, with 12 bases that match TRBD2. Germline V gene data show CDR1 as LNHDA and CDR2 as SQIVND (reference sequence). With 2 bases clipped from V and 5 bases from J, the junction kept 8 bases outside the gene matches. The CDR3 extends over 17 amino acids. This chain's CDR3 is CASSISLTLAGGDTQYF. The CDR3 region has the DNA TGTGCCAGTAGTATATCCCTGACACTAGCGGGAGGAGATACGCAGTATTTT.

The gene calls are TRBV19 and TRBJ2-5, with TRBD2 as a possible D gene (7 bases). Germline lookup yields CDR1 LNHDA and CDR2 SQIVND (reference sequence). V was trimmed by 4 bases and J by 5 bases, leaving 17 bases between them. The CDR3 has 15 amino acids. The CDR3 DNA reads as TGTGCCAGTAGTAGCGGGGGCATTGAGTTGGAGACCCAGTACTTC. This codes for CASSSGGIELETQYF.

CDR3 region: CASSLGLPSYEQYF. The CDR3 DNA reads TGTGCCAGCAGTTTGGGGCTGCCCTCCTACGAGCAGTACTTC. The chain is built from TRBV28 and TRBJ2-7; perhaps TRBD1 as D (5 bases). Germline CDR1 reads MDHEN; CDR2 reads SYDVKM. V was clipped by 3 bases and J by 0 bases, with 9 bases between them. The CDR3 length is 14 residues.

CDR3 nucleotide sequence: TGTGCCATCAGTGAGCCTGAGCGGGAGGCTAATGAGCAGTTCTTC. Translation gives CAISEPEREANEQFF. The gene calls are TRBV10-3 and TRBJ2-1, with 9 bases identical to TRBD2. The J segment lost 7 bases and the V segment lost 2 bases, leaving 6 bases of the junction unmatched. The CDR3 has 15 amino acids. The germline V gene has CDR1 ENHRY and CDR2 SYGVKD.

The chain links TRBV11-2 to TRBJ1-6, with D possibly matching TRBD1 (5 bases). V lost 5 bases and J lost 14, with 19 bases in between. The CDR3 length is 14 residues. Germline CDR1 SGHAT, CDR2 FQNNGV. This CDR3 is CASSLYRDPVTLHF. Here the CDR3 DNA reads TGTGCCAGCAGCCTCTACCGGGACCCTGTCACCCTCCACTTT. The complete variable domain, with remaining parts taken from reference TRBV11-2 and TRBJ1-6, reads EAGVAQSPRYKIIEKRQSVAFWCNPISGHATLYWYQQILGQGPKLLIQFQNNGVVDDSQLPKDRFSAERLKGVDSTLKIQPAKLEDSAVYLCASSLYRDPVTLHFGNGTRLTVT.

V usage is TRBV6-6 and J usage is TRBJ1-4; D gene unclear. The germline V gene encodes CDR1 MNHNY and CDR2 SVGAGI (reference sequence). V dropped 0 bases and J dropped 5 bases, with 10 bases sitting between them. The CDR3 has 15 residues. The CDR3 sequence: CASSYSRGGNEKLFF. The CDR3 DNA follows: TGTGCCAGCAGTTACTCTCGGGGAGGGAATGAAAAACTGTTTTTT.

With regard to this clone: Just one base apart from a much larger clone, this may be a read error. The CDR3 DNA reads TGTGCCAGCAGTTTGGGGGATCAGCCCCAGCATTTT. Translation gives CASSLGDQPQHF. V gene TRBV25-1 combines with J gene TRBJ1-5; the D gene is possibly TRBD1 (5 bases). Between the trimmed V and J ends, which lost 5 bases and 5 bases, there was a span of 7 bases. The germline CDR1 and CDR2 sequences are MGHDK and SYGVNS. The CDR3 spans 12 residues.

The table lists this clone with a few counts. At the DNA level, this CDR3 is encoded by other sequences in the same sample as well. V and J are TRBV29-1 and TRBJ1-1; D is ambiguous. Trimming removed 2 bases from V and 0 bases from J, with 1 base in between. CDR3 size: 11 residues. Germline values: CDR1 SQVTM, CDR2 ANQGSEA. CDR3 sequence (DNA): TGCAGCGTTGAAATGAACACTGAAGCTTTCTTT. As protein: CSVEMNTEAFF.

This rearrangement joins TRBV27 to TRBJ1-3; D unresolved. Germline V gives CDR1 MNHEY, CDR2 SMNVEV (reference sequence). V lost 3 bases and J 4 bases, leaving 7 bases between the germline ends. CDR3 length: 13 residues. The CDR3 is CASSFQPGNTIYF. The CDR3 DNA follows: TGTGCCAGCAGTTTTCAACCGGGAAACACCATATATTTT.

This clone was detected only once. The gene calls are TRBV10-2 and TRBJ1-1; the match to TRBD1 covers 7 bases. Germline CDR1 is WSHSY and CDR2 is SAAADI. The V segment lost 6 bases and the J segment 1 base; nucleotides outside the gene matches: 2. The CDR3 runs 13 residues. CDR3 in amino acids: CASRGQTNTEAFF. The DNA for the CDR3 is TGCGCCAGCAGGGGACAGACGAACACTGAAGCTTTCTTT.

V gene TRBV11-2 combines with J gene TRBJ2-1; 9 nucleotides align to TRBD2. CDR3 size: 15 residues. With V trimmed by 5 bases and J by 2 bases, 4 bases remained unmatched. Per the germline V gene, CDR1 is SGHAT and CDR2 is FQNNGV. For the CDR3, the DNA is TGTGCCAGCAGCCCCAGCGGGAGGACCTACAATGAGCAGTTCTTC. Its protein product is CASSPSGRTYNEQFF.

The chain links TRBV6-5 to TRBJ1-2; perhaps TRBD1 as D (6 bases). The CDR3 spans 15 residues. Trimming took 0 bases from V and 6 from J, leaving 14 bases between them. Germline V gene data show CDR1 as MNHEY and CDR2 as SVGAGI. The CDR3, as DNA: TGTGCCAGCAGTTACTCAAGGACAGTACTTGATGGCTACACCTTC. It specifies CASSYSRTVLDGYTF.

CDR3 region: CASSLGSGTGTYEQYF. In DNA, the CDR3 is TGTGCCAGCAGCTTGGGATCCGGGACAGGCACCTACGAGCAGTACTTC. This chain uses TRBV7-9 with TRBJ2-7; 8 bases match TRBD1. The CDR3 contains 16 residues. After removal of 3 bases from V and 2 bases from J, the junction contained 9 bases not matched to a gene. The germline V gene encodes CDR1 SEHNR and CDR2 FQNEAQ (reference sequence).

CDR3 bases: TGTGCCTGGAGTCCCCGGGACAGGGGGTTTCCAGATACGCAGTATTTT. Its protein is CAWSPRDRGFPDTQYF. The chain employs TRBV30 and TRBJ2-3; TRBD1 aligns across 11 bases. V was pared by 2 bases and J by 4 bases, with 8 bases of the junction left unmatched. The CDR3 extends over 16 amino acids. CDR1 is GTSNPN, CDR2 SVGIG, per germline (reference sequence).